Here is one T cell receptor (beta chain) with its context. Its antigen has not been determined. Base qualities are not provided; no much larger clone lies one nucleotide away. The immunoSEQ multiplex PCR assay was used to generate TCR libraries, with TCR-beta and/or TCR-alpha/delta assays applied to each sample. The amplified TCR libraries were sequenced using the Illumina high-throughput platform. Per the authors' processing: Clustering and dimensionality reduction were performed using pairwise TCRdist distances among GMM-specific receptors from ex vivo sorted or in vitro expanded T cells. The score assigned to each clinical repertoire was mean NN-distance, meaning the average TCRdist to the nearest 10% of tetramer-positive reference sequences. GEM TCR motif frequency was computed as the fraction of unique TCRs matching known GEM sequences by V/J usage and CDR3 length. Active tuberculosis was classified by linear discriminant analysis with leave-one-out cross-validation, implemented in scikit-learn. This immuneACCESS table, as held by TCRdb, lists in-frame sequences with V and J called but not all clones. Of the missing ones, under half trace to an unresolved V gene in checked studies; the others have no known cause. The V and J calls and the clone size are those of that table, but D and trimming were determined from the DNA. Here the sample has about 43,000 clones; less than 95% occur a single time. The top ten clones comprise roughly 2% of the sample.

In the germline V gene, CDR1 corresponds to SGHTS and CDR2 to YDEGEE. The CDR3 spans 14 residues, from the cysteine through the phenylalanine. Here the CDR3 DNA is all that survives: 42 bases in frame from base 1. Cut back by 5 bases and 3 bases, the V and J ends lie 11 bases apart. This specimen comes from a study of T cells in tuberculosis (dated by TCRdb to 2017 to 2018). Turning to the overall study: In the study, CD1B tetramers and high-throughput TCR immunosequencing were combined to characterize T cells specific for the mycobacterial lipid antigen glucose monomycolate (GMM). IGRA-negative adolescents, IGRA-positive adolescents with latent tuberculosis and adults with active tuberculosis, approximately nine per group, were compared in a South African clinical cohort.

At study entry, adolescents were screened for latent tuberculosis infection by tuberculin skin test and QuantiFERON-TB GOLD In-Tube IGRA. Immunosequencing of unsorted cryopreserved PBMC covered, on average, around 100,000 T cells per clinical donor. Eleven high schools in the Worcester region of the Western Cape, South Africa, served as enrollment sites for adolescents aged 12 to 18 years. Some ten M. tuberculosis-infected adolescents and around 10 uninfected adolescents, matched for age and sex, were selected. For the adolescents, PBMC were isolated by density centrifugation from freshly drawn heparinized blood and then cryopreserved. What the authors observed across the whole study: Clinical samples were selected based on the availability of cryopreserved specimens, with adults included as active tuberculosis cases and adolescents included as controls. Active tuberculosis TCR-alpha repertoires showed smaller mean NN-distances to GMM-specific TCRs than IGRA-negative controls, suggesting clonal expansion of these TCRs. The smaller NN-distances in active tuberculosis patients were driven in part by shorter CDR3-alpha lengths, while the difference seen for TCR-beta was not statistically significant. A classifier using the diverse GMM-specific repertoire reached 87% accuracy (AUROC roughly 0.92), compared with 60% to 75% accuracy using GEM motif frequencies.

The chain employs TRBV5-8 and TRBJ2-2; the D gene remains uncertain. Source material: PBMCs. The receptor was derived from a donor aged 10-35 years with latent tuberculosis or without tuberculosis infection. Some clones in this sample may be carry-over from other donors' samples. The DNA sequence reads TGTGCCAGCAGACTAACAAAATACACCGGGGAGCTGTTTTTT. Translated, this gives CASRLTKYTGELFF.